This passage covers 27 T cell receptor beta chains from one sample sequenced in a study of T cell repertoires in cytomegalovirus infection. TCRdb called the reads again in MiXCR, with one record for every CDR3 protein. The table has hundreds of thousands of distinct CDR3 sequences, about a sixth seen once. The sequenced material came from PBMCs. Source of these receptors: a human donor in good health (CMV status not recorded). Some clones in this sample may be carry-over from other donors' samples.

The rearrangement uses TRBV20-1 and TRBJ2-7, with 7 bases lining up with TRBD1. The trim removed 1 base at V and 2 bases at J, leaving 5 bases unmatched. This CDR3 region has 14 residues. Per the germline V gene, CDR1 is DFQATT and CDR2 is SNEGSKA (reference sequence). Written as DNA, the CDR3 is TGCAGTGCTAGAGCCAGGGGACAGACCTACGAGCAGTACTTC. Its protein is CSARARGQTYEQYF.

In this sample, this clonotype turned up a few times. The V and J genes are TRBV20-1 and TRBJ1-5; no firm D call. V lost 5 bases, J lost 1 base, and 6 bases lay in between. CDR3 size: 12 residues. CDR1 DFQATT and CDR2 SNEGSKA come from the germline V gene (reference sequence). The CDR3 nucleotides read TGCAGTGCTTGGGAAAGCAATCAGCCCCAGCATTTT. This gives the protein CSAWESNQPQHF.

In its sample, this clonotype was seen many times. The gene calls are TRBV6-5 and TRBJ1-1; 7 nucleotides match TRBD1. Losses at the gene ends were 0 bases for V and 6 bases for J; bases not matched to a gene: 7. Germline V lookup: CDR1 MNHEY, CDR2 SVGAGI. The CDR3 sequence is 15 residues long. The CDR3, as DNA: TGTGCCAGCAGTTACTCTGGCAGGGGGTTACCTGAAGCTTTCTTT. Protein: CASSYSGRGLPEAFF.

The CDR3 DNA reads as TGCAGTGGTCGGGACAGGGGGGGCTACGAGCAGTACTTC. Translating gives CSGRDRGGYEQYF. The V and J genes are TRBV20-1 and TRBJ2-7; the match to TRBD1 covers 11 bases. CDR1 is DFQATT, CDR2 SNEGSKA, per germline (reference sequence). The CDR3 has 13 amino acids. The V and J ends lost 7 bases and 3 bases, in that order; junction bases with no gene match: 5.

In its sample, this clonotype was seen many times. CDR3 residues: CASSFFGADTQYF. The CDR3 nucleotides read TGTGCCAGCAGCTTCTTCGGCGCAGATACGCAGTATTTT. This chain connects TRBV7-2 to TRBJ2-3, with D uncertain. CDR1 and CDR2 from the germline V gene are SGHTA and FQGNSA. The CDR3 contains 13 residues. V lost 3 bases and J 4 bases, leaving 8 bases between the germline ends.

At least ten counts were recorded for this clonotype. The CDR3: CASSPPGGKETQYF. The CDR3 DNA reads TGTGCCAGCAGCCCTCCGGGGGGAAAAGAGACCCAGTACTTC. The rearrangement links TRBV7-9 to TRBJ2-5, with 7 bases fitting TRBD2. The ends lost 5 bases at V and 3 bases at J; junction bases unmatched: 6. Germline V gene data show CDR1 as SEHNR and CDR2 as FQNEAQ (reference sequence). The CDR3 spans 14 residues.

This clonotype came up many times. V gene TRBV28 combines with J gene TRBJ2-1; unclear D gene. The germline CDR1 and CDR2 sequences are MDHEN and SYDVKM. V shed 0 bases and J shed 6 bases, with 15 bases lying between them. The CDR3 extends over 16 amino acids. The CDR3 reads CASSLWGSGRPNEQFF. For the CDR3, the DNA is TGTGCCAGCAGTTTATGGGGAAGTGGCAGGCCCAATGAGCAGTTCTTC.

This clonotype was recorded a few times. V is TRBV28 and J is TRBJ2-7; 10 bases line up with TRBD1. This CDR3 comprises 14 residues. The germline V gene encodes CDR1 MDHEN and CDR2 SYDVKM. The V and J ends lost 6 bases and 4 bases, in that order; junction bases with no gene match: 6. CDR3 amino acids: CASRGGDRGYEQYF. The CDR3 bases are TGTGCCAGCAGGGGTGGGGACAGGGGTTACGAGCAGTACTTC. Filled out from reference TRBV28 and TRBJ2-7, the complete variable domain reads DVKVTQSSRYLVKRTGEKVFLECVQDMDHENMFWYRQDPGLGLRLIYFSYDVKMKEKGDIPEGYSVSREKKERFSLILESASTNQTSMYLCASRGGDRGYEQYFGPGTRLTVT.

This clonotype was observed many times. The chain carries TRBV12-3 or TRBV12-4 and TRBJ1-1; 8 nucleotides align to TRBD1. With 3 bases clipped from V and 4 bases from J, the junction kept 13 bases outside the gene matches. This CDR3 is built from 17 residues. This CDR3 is CASSFRPPRGLGTEAFF. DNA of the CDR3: TGTGCCAGCAGTTTCCGTCCCCCCAGGGGGCTCGGCACTGAAGCTTTCTTT.

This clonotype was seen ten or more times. The CDR3 DNA follows: TGTGCCAGCAGTGCCTTGAGCGGGGGGGCATACAATGAGCAGTTCTTC. Residues: CASSALSGGAYNEQFF. The chain couples TRBV6-1 to TRBJ2-1; 10 bases agree with TRBD2. V lost 4 bases, J lost 4 bases, and 7 bases stayed unmatched. CDR1 and CDR2 from the germline V gene are MNHNS and SASEGT. This CDR3 comprises 16 residues.

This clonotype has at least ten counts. CDR3 DNA: TGTGCCAGCAGCCAGACCCTGGGTGAGAACACTGAAGCTTTCTTT. This codes for CASSQTLGENTEAFF. V gene TRBV7-9 combines with J gene TRBJ1-1; no clear D gene. V was trimmed by 5 bases and J by 1 base, leaving 14 bases between them. Germline assignment: CDR1 SEHNR and CDR2 FQNEAQ (reference sequence). The CDR3 has 15 residues.

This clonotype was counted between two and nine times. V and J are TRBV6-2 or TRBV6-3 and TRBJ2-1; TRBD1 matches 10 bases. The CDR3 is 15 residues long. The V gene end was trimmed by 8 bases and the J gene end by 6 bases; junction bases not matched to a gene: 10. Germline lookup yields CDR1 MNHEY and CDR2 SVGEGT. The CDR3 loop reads CASSLYRDRGNEQFF. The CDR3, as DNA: TGTGCCAGCTCTCTATACCGGGACAGGGGCAATGAGCAGTTCTTC.

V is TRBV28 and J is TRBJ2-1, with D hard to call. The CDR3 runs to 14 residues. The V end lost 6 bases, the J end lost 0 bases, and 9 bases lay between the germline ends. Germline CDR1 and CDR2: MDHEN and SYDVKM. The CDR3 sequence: CASRQSGSYNEQFF. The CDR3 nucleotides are TGTGCCAGCAGACAGTCCGGCTCCTACAATGAGCAGTTCTTC.

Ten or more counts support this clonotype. In DNA, the CDR3 is TGTGCCAGCAGTTTATTCTTTCAAGATACGCAGTATTTT. It yields the protein CASSLFFQDTQYF. V and J are TRBV28 and TRBJ2-3; D ambiguous. Germline V lookup: CDR1 MDHEN, CDR2 SYDVKM. This CDR3 has 13 amino acids. V was trimmed by 1 base and J by 5 bases, leaving 7 bases between them.

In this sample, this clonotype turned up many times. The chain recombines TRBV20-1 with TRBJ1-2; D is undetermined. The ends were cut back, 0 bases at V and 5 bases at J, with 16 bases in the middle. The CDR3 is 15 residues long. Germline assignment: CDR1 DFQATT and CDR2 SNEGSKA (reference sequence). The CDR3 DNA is TGCAGTGCTAGAGATCTCGTCGACCGAAAGTATGGCTACACCTTC. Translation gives CSARDLVDRKYGYTF.

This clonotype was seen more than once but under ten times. The CDR3: CASSHSDTEAFF. CDR3 nucleotide sequence: TGCGCCAGCAGCCATTCCGACACTGAAGCTTTCTTT. V is TRBV4-3 and J is TRBJ1-1; D unclear. Germline V gene lookup returns CDR1 LGHNA and CDR2 YSLEER. V gave up 3 bases and J gave up 3 bases, with 5 bases separating them. The CDR3 has 12 residues.

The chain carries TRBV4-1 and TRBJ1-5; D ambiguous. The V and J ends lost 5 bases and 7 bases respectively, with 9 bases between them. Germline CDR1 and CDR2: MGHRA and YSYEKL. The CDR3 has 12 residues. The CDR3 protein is CASSGNGQPQHF. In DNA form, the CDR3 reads TGCGCCAGCAGCGGGAACGGCCAGCCCCAGCATTTT.

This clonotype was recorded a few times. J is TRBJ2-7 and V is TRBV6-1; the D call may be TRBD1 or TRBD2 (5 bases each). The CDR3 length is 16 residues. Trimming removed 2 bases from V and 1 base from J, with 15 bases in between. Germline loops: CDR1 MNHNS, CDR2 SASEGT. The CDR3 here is CASSELGTPKSYEQYF. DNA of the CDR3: TGTGCCAGCAGTGAATTGGGGACCCCTAAATCCTACGAGCAGTACTTC.

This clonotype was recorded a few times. This CDR3 is CASSIGYRGQGQPQHF. CDR3 nucleotide sequence: TGTGCCAGTAGTATAGGGTACAGGGGGCAAGGCCAGCCCCAGCATTTT. The chain recombines TRBV19 with TRBJ1-5; 9 bases agree with TRBD1. The V and J ends lost 1 base and 7 bases, in that order; junction bases with no gene match: 8. In germline, CDR1 is LNHDA, CDR2 SQIVND (reference sequence). The CDR3 consists of 16 residues.

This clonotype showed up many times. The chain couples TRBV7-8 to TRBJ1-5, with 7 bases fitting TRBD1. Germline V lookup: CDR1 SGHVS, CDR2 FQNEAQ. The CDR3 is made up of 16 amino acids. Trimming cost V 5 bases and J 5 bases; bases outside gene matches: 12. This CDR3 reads CASSESWGQRDQPQHF. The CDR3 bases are TGTGCCAGCAGCGAAAGTTGGGGACAGAGGGATCAGCCCCAGCATTTT.

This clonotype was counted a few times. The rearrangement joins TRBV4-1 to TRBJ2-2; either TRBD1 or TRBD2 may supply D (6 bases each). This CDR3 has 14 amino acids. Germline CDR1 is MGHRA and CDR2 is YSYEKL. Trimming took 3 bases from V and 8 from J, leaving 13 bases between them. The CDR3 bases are TGCGCCAGCAGCCATCCAGGGGCGGGGGGGGAGCTGTTTTTT. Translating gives CASSHPGAGGELFF.

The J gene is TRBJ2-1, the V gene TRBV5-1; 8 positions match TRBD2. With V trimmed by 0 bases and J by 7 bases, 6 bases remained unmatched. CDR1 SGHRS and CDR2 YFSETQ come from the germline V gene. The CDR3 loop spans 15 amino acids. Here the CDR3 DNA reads TGCGCCAGCAGCTTGGAAGCGGGGGTACAAAATGAGCAGTTCTTC. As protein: CASSLEAGVQNEQFF.

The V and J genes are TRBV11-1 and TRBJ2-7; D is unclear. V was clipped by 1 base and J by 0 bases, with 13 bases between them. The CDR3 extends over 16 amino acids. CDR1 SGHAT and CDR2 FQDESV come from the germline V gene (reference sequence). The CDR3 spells CASSLGNVGGSYEQYF. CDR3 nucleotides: TGTGCCAGCAGCTTAGGGAATGTGGGCGGCTCCTACGAGCAGTACTTC.

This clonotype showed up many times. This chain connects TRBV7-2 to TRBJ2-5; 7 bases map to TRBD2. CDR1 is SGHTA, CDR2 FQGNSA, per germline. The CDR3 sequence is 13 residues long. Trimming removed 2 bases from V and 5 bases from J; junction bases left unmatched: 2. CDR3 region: CASSLRLAETQYF. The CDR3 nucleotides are TGTGCCAGCAGCTTAAGACTAGCTGAGACCCAGTACTTC.

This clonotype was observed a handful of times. The CDR3 bases are TGCAGTGCTAGCCCACTCGACAGGGTCACTGAAGCTTTCTTT. Translated, it gives CSASPLDRVTEAFF. The genes are TRBV20-1 and TRBJ1-1; 7 nucleotides align to TRBD1. The CDR3 has 14 amino acids. The germline CDR1 and CDR2 sequences are DFQATT and SNEGSKA (reference sequence). V trimming: 3 bases; J trimming: 4 bases; junction bases outside the gene matches: 8.

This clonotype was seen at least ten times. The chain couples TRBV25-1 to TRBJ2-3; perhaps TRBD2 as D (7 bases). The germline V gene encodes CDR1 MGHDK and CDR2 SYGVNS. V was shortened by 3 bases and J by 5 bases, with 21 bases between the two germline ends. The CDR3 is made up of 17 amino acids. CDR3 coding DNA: TGTGCCAGCAGTGAGGTCCGTGGCGGGGGCCCCAGAGATACGCAGTATTTT. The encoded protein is CASSEVRGGGPRDTQYF.

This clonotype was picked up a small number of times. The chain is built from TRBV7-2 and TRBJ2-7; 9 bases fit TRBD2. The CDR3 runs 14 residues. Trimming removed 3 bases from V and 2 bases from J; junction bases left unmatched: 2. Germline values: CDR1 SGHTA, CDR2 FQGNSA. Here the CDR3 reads CASSLTSGAYEQYF. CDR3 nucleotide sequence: TGTGCCAGCAGCTTGACTAGCGGCGCCTACGAGCAGTACTTC.